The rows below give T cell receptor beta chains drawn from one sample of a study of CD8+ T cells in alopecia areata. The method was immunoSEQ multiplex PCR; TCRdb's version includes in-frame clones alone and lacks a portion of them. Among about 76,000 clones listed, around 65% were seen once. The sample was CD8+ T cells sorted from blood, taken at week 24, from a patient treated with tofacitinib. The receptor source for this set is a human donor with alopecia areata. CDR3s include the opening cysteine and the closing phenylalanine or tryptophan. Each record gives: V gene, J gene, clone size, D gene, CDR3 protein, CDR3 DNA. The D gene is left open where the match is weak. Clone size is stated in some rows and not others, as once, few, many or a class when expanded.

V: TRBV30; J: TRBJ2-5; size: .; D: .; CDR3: CAWGPGVGEETQYF; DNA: TGTGCCTGGGGGCCCGGGGTGGGGGAAGAGACCCAGTACTTC
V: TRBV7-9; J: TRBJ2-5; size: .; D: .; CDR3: CASSLSGGSQETQYF; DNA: TGTGCCAGCAGCCTATCTGGGGGCAGCCAAGAGACCCAGTACTTC
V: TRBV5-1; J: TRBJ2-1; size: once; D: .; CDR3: CASSSLIHYNEQFF; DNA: TGCGCCAGCAGCTCCCTTATCCACTACAATGAGCAGTTCTTC
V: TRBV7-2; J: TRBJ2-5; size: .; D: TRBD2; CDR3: CASSLVEGLAGGIGETQYF; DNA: TGTGCCAGCAGCTTAGTGGAGGGACTAGCGGGAGGGATAGGGGAGACCCAGTACTTC
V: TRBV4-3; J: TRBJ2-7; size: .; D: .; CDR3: CASSPTGAYEQYF; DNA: TGCGCCAGCAGCCCGACGGGGGCCTACGAGCAGTACTTC
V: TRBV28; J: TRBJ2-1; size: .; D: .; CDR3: CASSSHDASSYNEQFF; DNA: TGTGCCAGCAGTTCCCACGACGCCAGCTCCTACAATGAGCAGTTCTTC
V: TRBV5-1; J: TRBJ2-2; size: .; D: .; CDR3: CASSFLASNTGELFF; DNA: TGCGCCAGCAGCTTCCTAGCGTCGAACACCGGGGAGCTGTTTTTT
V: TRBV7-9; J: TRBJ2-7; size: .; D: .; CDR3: CASSHPLVSGEQYF; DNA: TGTGCCAGCAGCCACCCGCTGGTATCAGGCGAGCAGTACTTC
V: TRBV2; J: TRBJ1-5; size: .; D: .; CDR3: CASSEGQRSNQPQHF; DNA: TGTGCCAGCAGTGAAGGGCAGAGGAGCAATCAGCCCCAGCATTTT
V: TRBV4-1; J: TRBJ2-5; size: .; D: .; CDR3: CASSQEGWGLQETQYF; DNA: TGCGCCAGCAGCCAAGAGGGCTGGGGACTTCAAGAGACCCAGTACTTC
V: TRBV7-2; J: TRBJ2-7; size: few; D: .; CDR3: CASSLVSGAYEQYF; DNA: TGTGCCAGCAGCTTAGTGTCTGGCGCCTACGAGCAGTACTTC
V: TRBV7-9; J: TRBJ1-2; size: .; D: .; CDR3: CASSPGMLVAGYTF; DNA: TGTGCCAGCAGCCCCGGGATGTTAGTGGCCGGCTACACCTTC
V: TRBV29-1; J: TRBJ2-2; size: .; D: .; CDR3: CSVVRTNTGELFF; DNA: TGCAGCGTTGTCCGTACGAACACCGGGGAGCTGTTTTTT
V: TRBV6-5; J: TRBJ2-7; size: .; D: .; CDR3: CASSPGSYEQYF; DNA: TGTGCCAGCAGTCCAGGATCCTACGAGCAGTACTTC
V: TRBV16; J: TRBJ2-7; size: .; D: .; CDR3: CASSQSTMPYEQYF; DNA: TGTGCCAGCAGCCAATCGACTATGCCTTACGAGCAGTACTTC
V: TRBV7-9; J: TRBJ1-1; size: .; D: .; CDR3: CASSLVFRGNTEAFF; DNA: TGTGCCAGCAGCTTAGTGTTTAGGGGGAACACTGAAGCTTTCTTT
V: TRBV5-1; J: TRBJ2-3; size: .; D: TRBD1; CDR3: CASSWDRGRGSDTQYF; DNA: TGCGCCAGCAGCTGGGACAGGGGGCGCGGGTCAGATACGCAGTATTTT